The 14 T cell receptor beta chains listed next were all sequenced from one sample in a study of blood T cell repertoires in COVID-19. TCRdb's table, derived via immunoSEQ multiplex PCR, lists solely in-frame clones and lacks some. Among around 130,000 clones listed, about 87% were seen once. Sample: peripheral blood. These receptors originate from a human donor with COVID-19, enrolled during active disease. The donor label of this sample is uncertain.

The chain has TRBV7-9 and TRBJ2-1; 10 bases match TRBD1. Germline V gene lookup returns CDR1 SEHNR and CDR2 FQNEAQ (reference sequence). V lost 11 bases and J lost 9; bases outside the gene matches: 10. The CDR3 extends over 13 amino acids. The CDR3 nucleotides are TGTGCCGGACAGGGGGACAGGGGTAGTGAGCAGTTCTTC. It translates to CAGQGDRGSEQFF.

The chain links TRBV5-4 to TRBJ2-3; 10 positions agree with TRBD1. The CDR3 runs 19 residues. CDR1 and CDR2 (germline): SGHNT, YYREEE (reference sequence). V lost 4 bases to trimming and J lost 0 bases; unmatched junction nucleotides: 14. The CDR3 bases are TGTGCCAGCAGCCCCCCAGAAGCGGACAGGGGGTCTAGCACAGATACGCAGTATTTT. Its translation is CASSPPEADRGSSTDTQYF.

In DNA, the CDR3 is TGTGCCAGCAGCGTAGTCGGGGTGAACTCCTACGAGCAGTACTTC. This encodes CASSVVGVNSYEQYF. J is TRBJ2-7 and V is TRBV9; D may be TRBD2 (5 bases). Trimming took off 0 bases at V and 0 bases at J, with 10 bases between the two ends. Germline V gene data show CDR1 as SGDLS and CDR2 as YYNGEE. The CDR3 length is 15 residues.

This rearrangement joins TRBV3-1 (or the pseudogene TRBV3-2) to TRBJ2-5, with D tentatively TRBD2 (6 bases). V shed 4 bases and J shed 4 bases, with 16 bases lying between them. This CDR3 spans 15 amino acids. Germline values: CDR1 LGHDT, CDR2 YNNKEL (reference sequence). The CDR3 DNA follows: TGTGCCAGCAGCCGCCCCCGGCGCGGGGCAGAGACCCAGTACTTC. Protein product: CASSRPRRGAETQYF.

V usage is TRBV9 and J usage is TRBJ2-5; 9 nucleotides agree with TRBD1. The germline V gene encodes CDR1 SGDLS and CDR2 YYNGEE. The CDR3 has 15 amino acids. J lost 5 bases, V lost 2 bases, and 7 bases had no gene match. The DNA of the CDR3 is TGTGCCAGCAGCGTCGGGACAGGGACGAGGGAGACCCAGTACTTC. Amino acid sequence: CASSVGTGTRETQYF. Full variable domain (remainder filled in from reference TRBV9 and TRBJ2-5): DSGVTQTPKHLITATGQRVTLRCSPRSGDLSVYWYQQSLDQGLQFLIQYYNGEERAKGNILERFSAQQFPDLHSELNLSSLELGDSALYFCASSVGTGTRETQYFGPGTRLLVL.

The V and J genes are TRBV19 and TRBJ1-1; no definite D call. Trimming pared 4 bases from V and 0 bases from J, leaving 6 bases between. Per the germline V gene, CDR1 is LNHDA and CDR2 is SQIVND (reference sequence). This CDR3 is built from 13 residues. In DNA, the CDR3 is TGTGCCAGTAGTAACCTAATGAACACTGAAGCTTTCTTT. It is translated as CASSNLMNTEAFF.

The chain is built from TRBV19 and TRBJ1-5, with a weak D call TRBD1 (5 bases). This CDR3 region has 15 residues. V dropped 2 bases and J dropped 9 bases, with 17 bases sitting between them. Germline CDR1 reads LNHDA; CDR2 reads SQIVND (reference sequence). The CDR3 protein is CASSIHTGGPGPQHF. The CDR3 region has the DNA TGTGCCAGTAGTATACATACAGGCGGCCCAGGGCCCCAGCATTTT.

This rearrangement joins TRBV19 to TRBJ1-1; 8 bases line up with TRBD1. Germline V gene data show CDR1 as LNHDA and CDR2 as SQIVND (reference sequence). This CDR3 region has 13 residues. V shed 6 bases and J 5 bases; nucleotides not matched to a gene: 5. The CDR3 here is CASSQGAGTEAFF. CDR3 sequence (DNA): TGTGCCAGTAGCCAGGGGGCTGGGACTGAAGCTTTCTTT. Complete variable domain (other parts from reference TRBV19 and TRBJ1-1): DGGITQSPKYLFRKEGQNVTLSCEQNLNHDAMYWYRQDPGQGLRLIYYSQIVNDFQKGDIAEGYSVSREKKESFPLTVTSAQKNPTAFYLCASSQGAGTEAFFGQGTRLTVV.

This sequence joins TRBV7-9 and TRBJ2-6, with TRBD1 matching 11 bases. The CDR3 length is 17 residues. The germline gives CDR1 SEHNR, CDR2 FQNEAQ (reference sequence). The junction had 3 bases not matched to a gene; V was cut back by 3 bases and J by 2 bases. In DNA form, the CDR3 reads TGTGCCAGCAGCTTTAGGACAGGGGGCACTGGGGCCAACGTCCTGACTTTC. This translates into CASSFRTGGTGANVLTF. The variable domain in full, with the rest retrieved from reference TRBV7-9 and TRBJ2-6, is DTGVSQNPRHKITKRGQNVTFRCDPISEHNRLYWYRQTLGQGPEFLTYFQNEAQLEKSRLLSDRFSAERPKGSFSTLEIQRTEQGDSAMYLCASSFRTGGTGANVLTFGAGSRLTVL.

This sequence joins TRBV6-6 and TRBJ2-5; D may be TRBD2 (6 bases). Trimming stripped 2 bases from V and 5 bases from J, with 15 bases between. Germline V gives CDR1 MNHNY, CDR2 SVGAGI (reference sequence). The length of the CDR3 is 15 residues. The CDR3 is CASSYGGEAAETQYF. The CDR3, as DNA: TGTGCCAGCAGTTACGGAGGGGAGGCGGCTGAGACCCAGTACTTC.

This chain connects TRBV3-1 (or the pseudogene TRBV3-2) to TRBJ2-7; 7 bases line up with TRBD1. The CDR3 is 15 amino acids. The V and J ends lost 5 bases and 4 bases, in that order; junction bases with no gene match: 11. CDR1 is LGHDT, CDR2 YNNKEL, per germline (reference sequence). The CDR3 nucleotides read TGTGCCAGCAGCGAGACCGGGACAGTCAGTTACGAGCAGTACTTC. Translating gives CASSETGTVSYEQYF.

The chain employs TRBV21-1 and TRBJ1-2. TRBV21-1 corresponds to a pseudogene. CDR3 length equals 24 residues. CDR3 nucleotides: TGTGCCAGCAGCAAACGGGTCCCGTTAATTTCATTAGGAGACGGAAACCCAAAGAACTATGGCTACACCTTC. Translated, it gives CASSKRVPLISLGDGNPKNYGYTF.

The CDR3 DNA is TGCGCCAGCAGCTTGGCCACACTACGGACAGGGAATAGGGTAAGCTCCTACGAGCAGTACTTC. This codes for CASSLATLRTGNRVSSYEQYF. The gene calls are TRBV5-1 and TRBJ2-7, with TRBD1 matching over 8 bases. CDR3 length: 21 amino acids. The trim removed 0 bases at V and 0 bases at J, leaving 20 bases unmatched. The germline V gene encodes CDR1 SGHRS and CDR2 YFSETQ.

The chain recombines TRBV7-3 with TRBJ1-2, with a possible D match to TRBD1 (5 bases). Trimming pared 4 bases from V and 2 bases from J, leaving 14 bases between. The CDR3 spans 15 residues. Germline loops: CDR1 SGHTA, CDR2 FQGTGA. CDR3 nucleotides: TGTGCCAGCAGCTCCCAGGGTTGGCAGAACTATGGCTACACCTTC. It yields the protein CASSSQGWQNYGYTF.